This T cell receptor (beta chain) stems from a study of blood T cell repertoires in COVID-19. Study at large: Italy, Spain and the United States were the sources of the convalescent and acute COVID-19 samples.

Germline assignment: CDR1 SGHAT and CDR2 FQNNGV. J gave up 2 bases and V 5 bases, and 4 bases lay outside the gene matches. CDR3 length equals 15 residues. In the authors' methods: It was from reference gene primer amplification that nucleated cell counts were estimated. Assay used: immunoSEQ multiplex PCR; TCRdb lists only in-frame clones, some missing. D and trimming were read from the DNA, whereas the V and J calls and clone size are those reported in that table. Of 65,000 to 75,000 clones listed, approximately 87% are singletons. Sequenced material: peripheral blood. The receptor comes from a man aged 45-60 years with active COVID-19. The chain is built from TRBV11-2 and TRBJ2-5; 11 bases match TRBD2. The CDR3 DNA is TGTGCCAGCAGCAACCGACTAGCGGGACAAGAGACCCAGTACTTC. Amino acid sequence: CASSNRLAGQETQYF.